The TCR beta chain under discussion was sequenced for a study of identifying expanded T cells in peripheral blood. Study observations and caveats: Clone count variance between roughly 2-week samples rose with total template count.

Clones were sequenced by immunoSEQ multiplex PCR, and TCRdb holds only the in-frame ones, with some missing. This table has about 52,000 clones, roughly 82% appearing once. About this clone: Its antigen remains unknown.

CDR1 and CDR2 from the germline V gene are GTSNPN and SVGIG (reference sequence). Trimming shortened V by 2 bases and J by 2 bases, and 10 bases separated the two germline ends. The CDR3 loop spans 14 amino acids. Collection occurred without any documented infections or immune events in donors. The receptor was isolated from a person aged 18 to 75 in good health. The chain is built from TRBV30 and TRBJ1-3; D might be TRBD1 (5 bases). The sequencing sample was made of blood. The CDR3 DNA follows: TGTGCCTGGAGTCATCAGGGACCTGGAAACACCATATATTTT. It encodes CAWSHQGPGNTIYF. Full variable domain (missing parts from reference TRBV30 and TRBJ1-3): SQTIHQWPATLVQPVGSPLSLECTVEGTSNPNLYWYRQAAGRGLQLLFYSVGIGQISSEVPQNLSASRPQDRQFILSSKKLLLSDSGFYLCAWSHQGPGNTIYFGEGSWLTVV.